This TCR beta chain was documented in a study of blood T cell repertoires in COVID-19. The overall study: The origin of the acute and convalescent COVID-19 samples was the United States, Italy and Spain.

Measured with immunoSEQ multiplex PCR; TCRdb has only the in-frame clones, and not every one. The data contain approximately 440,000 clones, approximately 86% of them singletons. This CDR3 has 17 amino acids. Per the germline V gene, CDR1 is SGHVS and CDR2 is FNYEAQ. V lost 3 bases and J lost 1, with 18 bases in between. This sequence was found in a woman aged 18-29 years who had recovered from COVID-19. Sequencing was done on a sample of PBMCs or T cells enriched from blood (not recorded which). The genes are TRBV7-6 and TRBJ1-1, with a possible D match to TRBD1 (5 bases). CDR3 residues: CASSFYRLRQQNTEAFF. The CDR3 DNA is TGTGCCAGCAGCTTTTATAGGCTACGACAGCAGAACACTGAAGCTTTCTTT.